Shown below are 9 T cell receptor beta chains from a single sample sequenced in a study of OX40 agonist ivuxolimab in advanced cancers. Data came from immunoSEQ multiplex PCR; TCRdb stores just in-frame clones and leaves some out. In the table there are 55,000 to 85,000 clones, nearly 90% of which are singletons. Sequencing was performed on CD4+ or CD8+ T cells sorted from blood, taken in a trial of the OX40 agonist ivuxolimab. The source of these receptors is an adult with an advanced solid tumor such as melanoma, head and neck, liver or kidney cancer.

The rearrangement uses TRBV4-1 and TRBJ2-7; 7 bases line up with TRBD2. The trim removed 4 bases at V and 3 bases at J, leaving 18 bases unmatched. Germline V gene sequence: CDR1 MGHRA, CDR2 YSYEKL. There are 18 residues in the CDR3. The CDR3 loop is CASSRGTTRQMRGYEQYF. In DNA form, the CDR3 reads TGCGCCAGCAGCCGGGGGACTACGCGCCAAATGAGGGGCTACGAGCAGTACTTC.

The chain carries TRBV14 and TRBJ1-1; maybe TRBD1 (5 bases). Germline CDR1 and CDR2: SGHDN and FVKESK. Trimming shortened V by 4 bases and J by 10 bases, and 13 bases separated the two germline ends. The CDR3 is 12 residues long. DNA of the CDR3: TGTGCCAGCAGCCCCGGGACTGGAGGAGCTTTCTTT. It specifies CASSPGTGGAFF.

The J gene is TRBJ1-6, the V gene TRBV5-6; 7 nucleotides line up with TRBD1. The trim removed 2 bases at V and 9 bases at J, leaving 5 bases unmatched. Germline CDR1 reads SGHDT; CDR2 reads YYEEEE. The CDR3 covers 14 residues. This chain's CDR3 is CASSFEGARSPLHF. The CDR3 nucleotides read TGTGCCAGCAGCTTTGAGGGGGCGCGTTCACCCCTCCACTTT.

The rearrangement joins TRBV5-6 to TRBJ1-2, with D maybe TRBD1 (5 bases). Trimming stripped 0 bases from V and 1 base from J, with 7 bases between. The CDR3 contains 14 residues. The germline V gene has CDR1 SGHDT and CDR2 YYEEEE. CDR3 DNA sequence: TGTGCCAGCAGCTTGGACAGGATTAACTATGGCTACACCTTC. Protein: CASSLDRINYGYTF.

This chain links TRBV28 with TRBJ1-2; 12 positions agree with TRBD1. This CDR3 has 13 residues. V lost 8 bases and J lost 7; bases outside the gene matches: 5. The germline gives CDR1 MDHEN, CDR2 SYDVKM. Written as DNA, the CDR3 is TGTGCCAGCTCCGGGACAGGGGGCCTTGGCTACACCTTC. It encodes CASSGTGGLGYTF.

The chain joins TRBV15 to TRBJ1-3; no firm D call. The CDR3 extends over 11 amino acids. Looked up from germline, CDR1 is LNHNV and CDR2 is YYDKDF (reference sequence). V lost 1 base, J lost 8 bases, and 3 bases lay in between. The CDR3 reads CATSRADTIYF. DNA for the CDR3: TGTGCCACCAGCAGAGCGGACACCATATATTTT.

The CDR3, as DNA: TGTGCCAGCAGCGCGGGACAGAAAAATGAAAAACTGTTTTTT. Its translation: CASSAGQKNEKLFF. The chain uses TRBV9 and TRBJ1-4; 7 positions match TRBD1. Germline-derived CDR1 and CDR2 are SGDLS and YYNGEE. V lost 3 bases to trimming and J lost 5 bases; unmatched junction nucleotides: 4. The CDR3 totals 14 residues.

The rearrangement uses TRBV4-3 and TRBJ1-4; possible D gene TRBD1, 5 bases. Per the germline V gene, CDR1 is LGHNA and CDR2 is YSLEER. Trimming pared 0 bases from V and 4 bases from J, leaving 15 bases between. CDR3 size: 17 residues. The CDR3 loop is CASSQDPQTAVNEKLFF. CDR3 nucleotide sequence: TGCGCCAGCAGCCAAGACCCCCAGACAGCAGTTAATGAAAAACTGTTTTTT.

This chain joins TRBV5-4 and TRBJ2-5, with 12 bases identical to TRBD2. This CDR3 has 16 amino acids. Germline CDR1 is SGHNT and CDR2 is YYREEE (reference sequence). Germline trimming cut 4 bases from V and 6 bases from J; bases unmatched to any gene: 10. CDR3 DNA: TGTGCCAGCAGCGGGGGGCTAGCGGGGGGGCCGAAGACCCAGTACTTC. This gives the protein CASSGGLAGGPKTQYF.